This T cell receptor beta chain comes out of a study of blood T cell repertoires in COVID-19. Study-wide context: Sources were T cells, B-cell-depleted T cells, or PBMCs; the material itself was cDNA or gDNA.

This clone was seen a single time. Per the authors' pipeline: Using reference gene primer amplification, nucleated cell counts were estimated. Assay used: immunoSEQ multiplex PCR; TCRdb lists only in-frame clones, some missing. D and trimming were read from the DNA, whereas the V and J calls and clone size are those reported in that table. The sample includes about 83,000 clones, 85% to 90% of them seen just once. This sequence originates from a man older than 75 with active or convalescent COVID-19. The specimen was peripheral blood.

The CDR3 DNA reads as TGCGCCAGCAGCAAAGGGGGCGGGACAGCCTATTCACCCCTCCACTTT. This gives the protein CASSKGGGTAYSPLHF. The chain recombines TRBV5-1 with TRBJ1-6, with TRBD1 identical over 7 bases. CDR3 size: 16 residues. With 4 bases clipped from V and 8 bases from J, the junction kept 12 bases outside the gene matches. CDR1 is SGHRS and CDR2 is YFSETQ in the germline V gene. The complete variable domain, with remaining parts taken from reference TRBV5-1 and TRBJ1-6, reads KAGVTQTPRYLIKTRGQQVTLSCSPISGHRSVSWYQQTPGQGLQFLFEYFSETQRNKGNFPGRFSGRQFSNSRSEMNVSTLELGDSALYLCASSKGGGTAYSPLHFGNGTRLTVT.